This note documents a single T cell receptor (beta chain) sequence. Antigen unknown. This sample is part of a study of cytomegalovirus exposure and HLA in healthy donors. The wider study: When 300 to 400 donors were genotyped, approximately 81% of them were found to fall in the Caucasian-associated ancestry cluster. Study-level findings and limits: Around 160 TCR beta chains were listed as cytomegalovirus-associated. Despite most TCR sequences being rare, some public TCRs occurred in many donors. Across HLA loci, a later analysis found differing TCR association rates, with DRB1 most and HLA-C fewest.

The CDR3 contains 14 residues. With V trimmed by 3 bases and J by 8 bases, 7 bases remained unmatched. The germline gives CDR1 LNHDA, CDR2 SQIVND (reference sequence). Primers: 60 Vbeta forward and 13 Jbeta reverse. TCRdb's table, derived via immunoSEQ multiplex PCR, lists solely in-frame clones and lacks some. The sample shows roughly 150,000 clones, around 66% of them seen only once. The clonotype originates from a woman younger than 45 in good health and CMV-seropositive. The chain has TRBV19 and TRBJ1-2, with TRBD1 matching 9 bases. Sequenced material: PBMCs. The CDR3 reads CASSMGQGAGGYTF. The CDR3, as DNA: TGTGCCAGTAGTATGGGACAGGGCGCAGGCGGCTACACCTTC.